The 20 T cell receptor beta chains given below trace back to one sample, sequenced in a study of cytomegalovirus exposure and HLA in healthy donors. The PCR had 60 Vbeta and 13 Jbeta primers. The table came from immunoSEQ multiplex PCR; TCRdb's copy has only in-frame clones and leaves some out. The table includes roughly 100,000 clones, about 75% detected once. Material: PBMCs. The receptors were gathered from a woman in her thirties or forties in good health and CMV-seronegative.

This clone occurred a few times. J is TRBJ1-1 and V is TRBV4-1, with a weak D call TRBD1 (5 bases). Between the trimmed V and J ends, which lost 0 bases and 0 bases, there was a span of 20 bases. This CDR3 has 19 amino acids. Germline V gene sequence: CDR1 MGHRA, CDR2 YSYEKL. The chain's CDR3 is CASSQELVGQGRMNTEAFF. In nucleotides, the CDR3 is TGCGCCAGCAGCCAAGAGTTAGTAGGGCAGGGCCGGATGAACACTGAAGCTTTCTTT.

This clone was recorded a few times. The chain has TRBV6-4 and TRBJ1-1; D remains unclear. V was cut by 4 bases and J by 3 bases, with 15 bases left in between. The CDR3 sequence is 15 residues long. CDR1 and CDR2 from the germline V gene are MRHNA and SNTAGT. CDR3 nucleotide sequence: TGTGCCAGCAGTGTTAGAGGAGGGTTGGACACTGAAGCTTTCTTT. This codes for CASSVRGGLDTEAFF.

The chain links TRBV7-2 to TRBJ2-2; TRBD1 aligns across 8 bases. The CDR3 runs 15 residues. The J segment lost 5 bases and the V segment lost 6 bases, leaving 8 bases of the junction unmatched. Germline V gives CDR1 SGHTA, CDR2 FQGNSA. The CDR3 nucleotides are TGTGCCAGCAGATACGGACAGGGTATAACCGGGGAGCTGTTTTTT. Translating it yields CASRYGQGITGELFF.

The gene calls are TRBV5-1 and TRBJ1-5; D remains unclear. This CDR3 has 14 amino acids. CDR1 is SGHRS and CDR2 is YFSETQ in the germline V gene. With 3 bases removed from V and 2 bases from J, the gap between germline ends came to 9 bases. CDR3 in amino acids: CASSCGVGNQPQHF. CDR3 sequence (DNA): TGCGCCAGCAGCTGCGGAGTCGGCAATCAGCCCCAGCATTTT.

The rearrangement uses TRBV9 and TRBJ1-3; 8 nucleotides agree with TRBD1. CDR1 SGDLS and CDR2 YYNGEE come from the germline V gene. The length of the CDR3 is 14 residues. The V gene end was trimmed by 4 bases and the J gene end by 8 bases; junction bases not matched to a gene: 8. CDR3 in amino acids: CASSPWGQDDTIYF. Here the CDR3 DNA reads TGTGCCAGCAGCCCCTGGGGACAGGATGACACCATATATTTT.

V is TRBV29-1 and J is TRBJ1-2; 11 bases align to TRBD1. CDR3 length: 13 residues. V lost 6 bases, J lost 2 bases, and 2 bases stayed unmatched. Germline V CDR1 and CDR2: SQVTM, ANQGSEA. Here the CDR3 reads CSVGTGGNYGYTF. The DNA for the CDR3 is TGCAGCGTCGGGACAGGGGGGAACTATGGCTACACCTTC.

This clone was detected once. This sequence joins TRBV5-1 and TRBJ1-2; 9 bases agree with TRBD1. The junction had 21 bases not matched to a gene; V was cut back by 4 bases and J by 8 bases. The length of the CDR3 is 18 residues. The germline gives CDR1 SGHRS, CDR2 YFSETQ. CDR3 protein: CASSRRSPGTGLDGGYTF. The CDR3 coding sequence is TGCGCCAGCAGCCGCCGTAGTCCCGGGACAGGGCTTGACGGGGGCTACACCTTC.

The rearrangement uses TRBV5-8 and TRBJ1-1, with 7 bases matching TRBD1. There are 13 residues in the CDR3. Germline CDR1 is SGHTS and CDR2 is YDEGEE. V trimming: 5 bases; J trimming: 6 bases; junction bases outside the gene matches: 7. The CDR3 loop is CASRPTGDPEAFF. The CDR3 DNA is TGTGCCAGCAGACCCACAGGGGATCCTGAAGCTTTCTTT.

This clone was seen a single time. The chain carries TRBV16 and TRBJ1-5; no definite D call. Trimming left V 4 bases short and J 1 base short, with 11 bases between. Germline V gives CDR1 KGHSY, CDR2 FQNENV. CDR3 length: 15 residues. The CDR3, as DNA: TGTGCCAGCAGCCCCCGAGTGTCGAGCAATCAGCCCCAGCATTTT. Its translation is CASSPRVSSNQPQHF.

About this clone: Sequence at one end of the junction differs from germline and may be a read error. The chain combines TRBV6-5 with TRBJ2-7; D is possibly TRBD2 (5 bases). This CDR3 has 16 amino acids. CDR1 and CDR2 from the germline V gene are MNHEY and SVGAGI. CDR3 loop: CVSSYSNHRGTHEQYF. The CDR3 nucleotides are TGTGTCAGCAGTTACTCGAATCATCGGGGTACCCACGAGCAGTACTTC.

This clone was counted a single time. The chain combines TRBV25-1 with TRBJ2-3; D is perhaps TRBD2 (6 bases). V was cut by 5 bases and J by 2 bases, with 14 bases left in between. This CDR3 spans 15 amino acids. Germline V gives CDR1 MGHDK, CDR2 SYGVNS. DNA for the CDR3: TGTGCCAGCAGTAGGGACTTCTCCGTCACAGATACGCAGTATTTT. The encoded protein is CASSRDFSVTDTQYF.

The chain is built from TRBV7-2 and TRBJ2-3; 11 bases are a match to TRBD2. CDR3 size: 18 residues. The germline gives CDR1 SGHTA, CDR2 FQGNSA. Losses at the gene ends were 5 bases for V and 2 bases for J; bases not matched to a gene: 12. Written as DNA, the CDR3 is TGTGCCAGCAGCGGGGGACTAGCGGTTCAATACCTCACAGATACGCAGTATTTT. Translated, it gives CASSGGLAVQYLTDTQYF.

J is TRBJ2-2 and V is TRBV6-5, with D maybe TRBD1 (5 bases). This CDR3 region has 12 residues. Germline lookup yields CDR1 MNHEY and CDR2 SVGAGI. The V end lost 6 bases, the J end lost 6 bases, and 8 bases lay between the germline ends. The chain's CDR3 is CASSTGAGELFF. The CDR3 DNA reads TGTGCCAGCAGCACAGGTGCCGGGGAGCTGTTTTTT.

V gene TRBV5-1 combines with J gene TRBJ2-3, with 8 bases fitting TRBD1. J lost 10 bases, V lost 4 bases, and 5 bases had no gene match. In germline, CDR1 is SGHRS, CDR2 YFSETQ. CDR3 length equals 12 residues. The CDR3 nucleotides are TGCGCCAGCAGCCAAAACAGGGGGGCGCAGTATTTT. Translating gives CASSQNRGAQYF. The full variable domain, rest sourced from reference TRBV5-1 and TRBJ2-3, is KAGVTQTPRYLIKTRGQQVTLSCSPISGHRSVSWYQQTPGQGLQFLFEYFSETQRNKGNFPGRFSGRQFSNSRSEMNVSTLELGDSALYLCASSQNRGAQYFGPGTRLTVL.

In this sample, this clone turned up a few times. The gene calls are TRBV4-2 and TRBJ1-6, with a possible D match to TRBD1 (6 bases). The CDR3 consists of 16 residues. Between the trimmed V and J ends, which lost 0 bases and 7 bases, there was a span of 13 bases. Germline V gene lookup returns CDR1 LGHNA and CDR2 YNFKEQ. CDR3 in amino acids: CASSQDRPRGNSPLHF. The DNA for the CDR3 is TGTGCCAGCAGCCAAGATCGGCCGAGGGGGAATTCACCCCTCCACTTT.

The chain links TRBV29-1 to TRBJ2-3, with D possibly TRBD1 on 6 matching bases. CDR1 SQVTM and CDR2 ANQGSEA come from the germline V gene. This CDR3 has 14 amino acids. Trimming took off 6 bases at V and 2 bases at J, with 15 bases between the two ends. CDR3 sequence: CSVAPGQNTDTQYF. The CDR3 region has the DNA TGCAGCGTAGCGCCGGGACAAAACACAGATACGCAGTATTTT.

This clone was detected a few times. V gene TRBV25-1 combines with J gene TRBJ1-1, with 7 bases identical to TRBD1. The V gene end was trimmed by 6 bases and the J gene end by 1 base; junction bases not matched to a gene: 8. The CDR3 consists of 15 residues. CDR1 is MGHDK and CDR2 is SYGVNS in the germline V gene. CDR3 in amino acids: CASRPSGGENTEAFF. The CDR3 DNA is TGTGCCAGCAGACCTTCAGGGGGTGAGAACACTGAAGCTTTCTTT.

The chain employs TRBV19 and TRBJ1-1; D gene ambiguous. The ends were cut back, 1 base at V and 8 bases at J, with 8 bases in the middle. CDR1 is LNHDA, CDR2 SQIVND, per germline (reference sequence). The CDR3 covers 12 residues. The CDR3 DNA is TGTGCCAGTAGTATAGTGACGGGGGAAGCTTTCTTT. It translates to CASSIVTGEAFF.

V is TRBV5-6 and J is TRBJ2-2; possibly TRBD2 for D (5 bases). Germline values: CDR1 SGHDT, CDR2 YYEEEE. V lost 2 bases and J 0 bases, leaving 14 bases between the germline ends. This CDR3 comprises 17 residues. The CDR3 DNA is TGTGCCAGCAGCTTCTCGATTTCGGGGACGAACACCGGGGAGCTGTTTTTT. Translating it yields CASSFSISGTNTGELFF. Full variable domain (rest looked up from reference TRBV5-6 and TRBJ2-2): DAGVTQSPTHLIKTRGQQVTLRCSPKSGHDTVSWYQQALGQGPQFIFQYYEEEERQRGNFPDRFSGHQFPNYSSELNVNALLLGDSALYLCASSFSISGTNTGELFFGEGSRLTVL.

The chain uses TRBV7-9 and TRBJ2-7; D not resolved. CDR3 length equals 14 residues. Trimming took 5 bases from V and 0 from J, leaving 11 bases between them. Germline CDR1 is SEHNR and CDR2 is FQNEAQ (reference sequence). This CDR3 reads CASSPVMASYEQYF. The CDR3 DNA is TGTGCCAGCAGCCCCGTGATGGCCTCCTACGAGCAGTACTTC. The full variable domain, rest sourced from reference TRBV7-9 and TRBJ2-7, is DTGVSQNPRHKITKRGQNVTFRCDPISEHNRLYWYRQTLGQGPEFLTYFQNEAQLEKSRLLSDRFSAERPKGSFSTLEIQRTEQGDSAMYLCASSPVMASYEQYFGPGTRLTVT.